Listed below are T cell receptor beta chains from one sample, sequenced in a study of blood T cell repertoires in COVID-19. Some clones are missing from TCRdb's copy, which holds only in-frame ones; the method was immunoSEQ multiplex PCR. Of tens of thousands of clones in the sample, 80% to 85% are singletons; the top ten hold 2% to 3%. The sample consisted of peripheral blood. The receptor source for this set is a man between 45 and 60 years old with acute or convalescent COVID-19. Each CDR3 is given without its conserved first and last residue.

V | CDR3
TRBV5-5 | ASSPHGGRETQY
TRBV2 | ASRDFTDTQY
TRBV5-4 | ASEGGGGTEAF
TRBV30 | AWSVLVEAF
TRBV29-1 | SVGGNHYGYT
TRBV7-9 | ASSFPGIGGYEQY
TRBV29-1 | SVVAPDRGRTYGYT
TRBV9 | ASSVAGNTEAF
TRBV19 | ASSLRDRVNYGYT
TRBV11-2 | ASSPRRGQTSTDTQY
TRBV7-9 | ASSLVQSQETQY
TRBV10-3 | AISDVGTGGSPLH
TRBV7-3 | ASSPDRGEGSEQY
TRBV3-1/TRBV3-2 | ASSPQGLYGYT
TRBV7-9 | ASSSDHLSNQPQH
TRBV5-1 | ASSTPSGSEQF
TRBV6-9 | ARPEYTKTSGNYNEQF
TRBV4-1 | ASQDAPRGPSETQY
TRBV11-2 | ASSFAGENEKLF
TRBV4-2 | ASSQATNNEQF
TRBV5-4 | ASSLVGGQDTGELF
TRBV24-1 | ATSVGGSYEQY
TRBV7-3 | ASSWTGADGELF
TRBV5-1 | ASSLEPGVHEQF